The present TCR beta chain was sequenced within a study of radiotherapy plus CTLA-4 blockade in lung cancer. The study, taken as a whole, reports: Blood saw expansion of tumor-derived TCR clones after radiotherapy plus ipilimumab.

From germline, CDR1 is MNHEY and CDR2 SMNVEV (reference sequence). The CDR3 runs 14 residues. Enrolled patients, whose metastatic non-small-cell lung cancer was chemo-refractory, received focal radiation plus CTLA-4 blockade with ipilimumab. Profiled with immunoSEQ multiplex PCR; TCRdb holds only in-frame clones, not every one. In the table there are roughly 110,000 clones, over 65% of which are singletons. This clone came up a few times. Antigen specificity is unknown. Mismatch with germline at one junction end may stem from a read error. The chain uses TRBV27 and TRBJ1-1; perhaps TRBD1 as D (6 bases). This TCR came from a human donor with non-small cell lung cancer that progressed on radiotherapy plus ipilimumab. Some clones in this sample may be carry-over from other donors' samples. The starting material was peripheral blood, obtained from a patient treated with radiotherapy plus ipilimumab. The CDR3 DNA reads as TGTGCCAGCAGTTTCCCGAATAGGGGGACTCCTGGCCTCTTT. It yields the protein CASSFPNRGTPGLF.